This T cell receptor beta chain originates from a study of CD8 T cells in Susac syndrome. The authors reverse transcribed about 0.5 to 1 ug RNA with random hexamers. Amplification of TCR beta CDR3 by immunoSEQ multiplex PCR spanned 54 Vbeta and 13 Jbeta. TCRdb reanalysed the immunoSEQ multiplex PCR reads using MiXCR and keeps one entry per CDR3 protein. The sample includes just under 150,000 distinct CDR3 sequences, 94% seen only once; the top ten take 0.075% to 0.09%. Between the trimmed V and J ends, which lost 8 bases and 3 bases, there was a span of 7 bases. The germline V gene encodes CDR1 LGHDT and CDR2 YNNKEL (reference sequence). This CDR3 is 12 amino acids long. CD8+ and CD4+ T cells from blood underwent TCR beta sequencing. The individuals used as controls were healthy donors who had been matched for both age and sex. The CD8+ and CD4+ T cells were isolated magnetically using a negative isolation approach, whereas the TEMRA cells were enriched by FACS.

This sequence was found in a human donor in good health. Sequenced: CD4+ T cells from PBMCs. The chain joins TRBV3-1 to TRBJ2-2; D ambiguous. For the CDR3, the DNA is TGTGCCAGCCTTAAGGACACCGGGGAGCTGTTTTTT. Translation gives CASLKDTGELFF.